This T cell receptor (beta chain) was identified during a study of monozygotic twins with cystic fibrosis. The wider study: Libraries were built from 2.5 to 3 micrograms of fragmented DNA using 15 PCR cycles.

TCRdb's copy holds only in-frame clones and misses some; the assay was immunoSEQ multiplex PCR. This table has fewer than 25,000 clones, 80% to 90% appearing once. On this clone: The antigen is undetermined.

The study's findings and limits: Shared CDR3 numbers were not associated with age, concordance or severity. Low clonality (median roughly 0.0087) suggested a mostly naive repertoire. In 13 of 16 pairs, V gene usage was closest to the co-twin's.

With 5 bases removed from V and 0 bases from J, the gap between germline ends came to 16 bases. Per the germline V gene, CDR1 is SGHAT and CDR2 is FQNNGV. The CDR3 loop spans 16 amino acids. The TCR comes from a woman in her 30s with cystic fibrosis. The sample taken for sequencing was blood. The V gene is TRBV11-2, the J gene TRBJ1-2, with D perhaps matching TRBD1 (5 bases). The CDR3 DNA reads as TGTGCCAGCAGCCTGGCCAGGACATACACTAACTATGGCTACACCTTC. Its protein is CASSLARTYTNYGYTF.